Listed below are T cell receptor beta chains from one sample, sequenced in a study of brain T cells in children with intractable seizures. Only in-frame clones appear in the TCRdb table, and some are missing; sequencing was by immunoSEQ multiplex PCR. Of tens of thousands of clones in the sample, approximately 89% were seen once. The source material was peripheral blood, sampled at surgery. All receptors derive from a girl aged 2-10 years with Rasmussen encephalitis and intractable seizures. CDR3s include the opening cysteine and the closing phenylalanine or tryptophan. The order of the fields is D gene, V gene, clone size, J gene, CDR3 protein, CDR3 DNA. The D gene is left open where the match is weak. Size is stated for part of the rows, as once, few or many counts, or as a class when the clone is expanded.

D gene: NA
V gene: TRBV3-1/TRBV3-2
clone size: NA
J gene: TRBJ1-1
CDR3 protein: CASSHGDTEAFF
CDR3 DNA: TGTGCCAGCAGCCATGGGGACACTGAAGCTTTCTTT

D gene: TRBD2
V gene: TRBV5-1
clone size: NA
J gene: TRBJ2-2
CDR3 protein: CASRGTSGLGELFF
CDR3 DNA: TGCGCCAGCCGCGGGACTAGCGGGCTCGGGGAGCTGTTTTTT

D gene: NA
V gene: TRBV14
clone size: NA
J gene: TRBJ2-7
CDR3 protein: CASSRGPAYEQYF
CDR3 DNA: TGTGCCAGCAGCCGTGGACCGGCCTACGAGCAGTACTTC

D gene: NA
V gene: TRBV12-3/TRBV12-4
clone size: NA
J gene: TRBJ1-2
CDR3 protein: CASSLGLRYGYTF
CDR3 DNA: TGTGCCAGCAGTTTAGGGTTACGCTATGGCTACACCTTC

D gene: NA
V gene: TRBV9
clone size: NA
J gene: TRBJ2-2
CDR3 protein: CASSVVAPHSGRTGELFF
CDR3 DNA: TGTGCCAGCAGCGTAGTAGCCCCCCACTCAGGGCGGACCGGGGAGCTGTTTTTT

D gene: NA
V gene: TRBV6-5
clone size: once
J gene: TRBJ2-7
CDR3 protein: CASSSSGLEQYF
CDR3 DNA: TGTGCCAGCAGCTCGTCGGGCCTCGAGCAGTACTTC

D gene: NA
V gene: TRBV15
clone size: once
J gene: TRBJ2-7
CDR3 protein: CATSRGGSSLSDEQYF
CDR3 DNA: TGTGCCACCAGCAGAGGAGGTTCTAGCTTGTCGGACGAGCAGTACTTC

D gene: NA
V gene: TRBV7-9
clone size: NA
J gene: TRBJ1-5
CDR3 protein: CASSRGVEQPQHF
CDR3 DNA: TGTGCCAGCAGCCGAGGGGTCGAACAGCCCCAGCATTTT

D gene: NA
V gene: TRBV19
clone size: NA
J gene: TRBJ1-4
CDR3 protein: CASSSYMDSQEKLFF
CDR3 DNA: TGTGCCAGTAGTAGCTACATGGACAGTCAAGAAAAACTGTTTTTT

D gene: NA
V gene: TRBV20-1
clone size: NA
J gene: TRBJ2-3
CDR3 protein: CSASLGQTFSTDTQYF
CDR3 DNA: TGCAGTGCTAGTCTTGGACAGACTTTTAGCACAGATACGCAGTATTTT

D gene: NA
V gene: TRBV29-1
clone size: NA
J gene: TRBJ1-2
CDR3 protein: CSVEGRSGYTF
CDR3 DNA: TGCAGCGTTGAAGGCAGGTCGGGCTACACCTTC

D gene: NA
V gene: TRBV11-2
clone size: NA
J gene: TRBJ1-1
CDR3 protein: CASSGSPNTEAFF
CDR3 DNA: TGTGCCAGCAGCGGATCACCGAACACTGAAGCTTTCTTT

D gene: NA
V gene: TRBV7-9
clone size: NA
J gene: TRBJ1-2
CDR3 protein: CASSFLKGDYGYTF
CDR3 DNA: TGTGCCAGCAGCTTTCTTAAAGGGGACTATGGCTACACCTTC

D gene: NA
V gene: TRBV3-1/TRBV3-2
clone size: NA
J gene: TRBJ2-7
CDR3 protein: CASSPRRDTMGQYF
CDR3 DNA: TGTGCCAGCAGCCCCCGACGCGATACGATGGGGCAGTACTTC

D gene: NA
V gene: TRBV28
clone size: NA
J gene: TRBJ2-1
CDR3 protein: CASSPRLNEQFF
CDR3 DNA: TGTGCCAGCAGCCCTAGACTGAATGAGCAGTTCTTC

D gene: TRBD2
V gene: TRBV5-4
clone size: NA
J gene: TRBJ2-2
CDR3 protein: CASSSQAGGPSTGELFF
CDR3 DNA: TGTGCCAGCAGCTCGCAAGCGGGGGGGCCCAGCACCGGGGAGCTGTTTTTT

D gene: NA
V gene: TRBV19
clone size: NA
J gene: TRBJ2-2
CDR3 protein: CASSRGVRTGELFF
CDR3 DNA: TGTGCCAGTAGTAGGGGGGTTCGCACCGGGGAGCTGTTTTTT

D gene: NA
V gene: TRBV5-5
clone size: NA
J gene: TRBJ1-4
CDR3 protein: CASSQVATNEKLFF
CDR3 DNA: TGTGCCAGCAGCCAGGTTGCAACTAATGAAAAACTGTTTTTT

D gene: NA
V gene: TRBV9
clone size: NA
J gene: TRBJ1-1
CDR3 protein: CASSTGTFTNTEAFF
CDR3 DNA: TGTGCCAGCAGCACAGGGACATTTACAAACACTGAAGCTTTCTTT

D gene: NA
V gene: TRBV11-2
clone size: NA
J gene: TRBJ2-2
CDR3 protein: CASSPPTRGTGELFF
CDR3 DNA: TGTGCCAGCAGCCCCCCGACAAGAGGGACCGGGGAGCTGTTTTTT

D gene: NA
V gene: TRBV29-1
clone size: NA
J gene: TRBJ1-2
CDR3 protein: CSAETPTGYTF
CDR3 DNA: TGCAGCGCCGAGACCCCGACGGGCTACACCTTC

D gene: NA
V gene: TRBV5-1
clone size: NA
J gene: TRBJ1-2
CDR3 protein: CASSLGRGGYTF
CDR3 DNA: TGCGCCAGCAGCTTGGGACGGGGTGGCTACACCTTC

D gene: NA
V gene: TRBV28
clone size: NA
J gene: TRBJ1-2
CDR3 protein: CASRDGTDGYTF
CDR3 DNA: TGTGCCAGCAGAGACGGGACGGATGGCTACACCTTC

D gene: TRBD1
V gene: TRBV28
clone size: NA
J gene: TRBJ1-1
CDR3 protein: CASSLGTGGFEAFF
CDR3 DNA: TGTGCCAGCAGTCTCGGGACAGGGGGCTTTGAAGCTTTCTTT

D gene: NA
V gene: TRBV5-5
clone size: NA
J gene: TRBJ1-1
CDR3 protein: CASSLSGARAFF
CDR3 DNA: TGTGCCAGCAGCTTGAGCGGGGCGCGGGCTTTCTTT

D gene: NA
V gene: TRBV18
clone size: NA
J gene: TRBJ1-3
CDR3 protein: CASSPVRVGSGNTIYF
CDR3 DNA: TGTGCCAGCTCACCGGTCAGGGTGGGCTCTGGAAACACCATATATTTT

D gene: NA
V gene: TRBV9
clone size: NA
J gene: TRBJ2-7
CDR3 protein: CASSGTGVVGHEQYF
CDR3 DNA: TGTGCCAGCAGCGGTACCGGAGTAGTCGGGCACGAGCAGTACTTC

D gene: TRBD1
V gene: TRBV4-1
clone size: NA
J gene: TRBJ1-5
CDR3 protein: CASSQGQGSNQPQHF
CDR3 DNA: TGCGCCAGCAGCCAAGGACAGGGGTCCAATCAGCCCCAGCATTTT

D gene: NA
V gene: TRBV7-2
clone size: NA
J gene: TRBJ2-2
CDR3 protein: CASSLATSTGELFF
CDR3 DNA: TGTGCCAGCAGCTTAGCGACAAGCACCGGGGAGCTGTTTTTT

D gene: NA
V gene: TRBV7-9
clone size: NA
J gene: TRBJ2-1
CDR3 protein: CASSPAGTVNNEQFF
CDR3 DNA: TGTGCCAGCAGTCCCGCCGGGACGGTAAACAATGAGCAGTTCTTC

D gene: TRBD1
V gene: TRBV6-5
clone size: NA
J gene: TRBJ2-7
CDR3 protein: CASSSGTGYEQYF
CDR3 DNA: TGTGCCAGCAGTTCGGGGACAGGCTACGAGCAGTACTTC

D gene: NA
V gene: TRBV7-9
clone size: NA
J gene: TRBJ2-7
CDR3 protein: CASSAETGSEQYF
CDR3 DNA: TGTGCCAGCAGCGCAGAGACAGGTAGCGAGCAGTACTTC

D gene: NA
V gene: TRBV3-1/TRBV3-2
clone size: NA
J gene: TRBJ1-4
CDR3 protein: CASSQDSREKLFF
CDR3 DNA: TGTGCCAGCAGCCAAGACAGTCGAGAAAAACTGTTTTTT

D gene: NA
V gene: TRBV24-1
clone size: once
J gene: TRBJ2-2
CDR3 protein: CATSDYTGELFF
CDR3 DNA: TGTGCCACCAGTGATTACACCGGGGAGCTGTTTTTT

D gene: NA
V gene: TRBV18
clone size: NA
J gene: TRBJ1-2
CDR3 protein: CASSLDPTALYGYTF
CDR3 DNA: TGTGCCAGCTCACTGGATCCGACGGCCTTATATGGCTACACCTTC

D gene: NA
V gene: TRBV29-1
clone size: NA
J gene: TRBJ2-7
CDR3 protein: CSVEGRIYEQYF
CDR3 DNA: TGCAGCGTTGAAGGGAGGATCTACGAGCAGTACTTC

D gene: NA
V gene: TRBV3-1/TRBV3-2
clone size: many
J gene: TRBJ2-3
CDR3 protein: CASSPRWELDSDTQYF
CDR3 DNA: TGTGCCAGCAGCCCCAGATGGGAACTTGACTCAGATACGCAGTATTTT

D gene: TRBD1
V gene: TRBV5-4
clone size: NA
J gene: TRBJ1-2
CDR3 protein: CASSLARDRSYYTF
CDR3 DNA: TGTGCCAGCAGCTTGGCCCGGGACAGAAGTTACTACACCTTC

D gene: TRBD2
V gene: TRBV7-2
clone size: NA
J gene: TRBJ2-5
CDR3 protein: CASSEGLAGGQETQYF
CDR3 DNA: TGTGCCAGCAGCGAAGGACTAGCGGGGGGGCAAGAGACCCAGTACTTC

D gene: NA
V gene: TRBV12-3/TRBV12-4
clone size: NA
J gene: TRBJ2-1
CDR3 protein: CVSSPTGYEQFF
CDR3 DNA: TGTGTCAGCAGCCCCACCGGGTATGAGCAGTTCTTC

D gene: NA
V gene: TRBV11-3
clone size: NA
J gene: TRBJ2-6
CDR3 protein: CASSLGEIASGANVLTF
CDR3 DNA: TGTGCCAGCAGCTTAGGGGAAATAGCCTCTGGGGCCAACGTCCTGACTTTC

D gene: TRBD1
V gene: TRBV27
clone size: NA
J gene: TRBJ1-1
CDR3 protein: CATVRQGGTEAFF
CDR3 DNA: TGTGCCACAGTAAGACAGGGTGGAACTGAAGCTTTCTTT

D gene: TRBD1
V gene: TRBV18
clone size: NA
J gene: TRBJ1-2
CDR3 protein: CASSPLDRGRSSDGYTF
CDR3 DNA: TGTGCCAGCTCACCCCTGGACAGGGGGCGTTCTAGTGATGGCTACACCTTC

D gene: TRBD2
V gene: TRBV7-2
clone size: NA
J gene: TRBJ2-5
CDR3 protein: CASSASGGARETQYF
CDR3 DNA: TGTGCCAGCAGCGCCAGCGGGGGGGCCAGGGAGACCCAGTACTTC

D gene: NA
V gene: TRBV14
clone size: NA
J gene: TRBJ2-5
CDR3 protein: CASSQGGERYQETQYF
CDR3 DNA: TGTGCCAGCAGCCAAGGCGGAGAGAGGTACCAAGAGACCCAGTACTTC

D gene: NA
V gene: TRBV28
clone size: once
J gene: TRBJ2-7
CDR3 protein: CASSPGISYEQYF
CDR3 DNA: TGTGCCAGCAGTCCAGGGATTTCCTACGAGCAGTACTTC

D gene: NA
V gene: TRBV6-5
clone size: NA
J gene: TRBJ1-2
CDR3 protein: CASRQANYGYTF
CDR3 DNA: TGTGCCAGCAGGCAGGCGAACTATGGCTACACCTTC

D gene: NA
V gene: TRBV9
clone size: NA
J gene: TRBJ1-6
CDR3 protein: CASSATPSGGSPLHF
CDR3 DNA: TGTGCCAGCAGCGCGACTCCGTCGGGCGGTTCACCCCTCCACTTT